This T cell receptor (beta chain) was sequenced during a study of blood T cell repertoires in COVID-19 (dated by TCRdb to the early 2020s). As for the study more broadly: Samples from collaborators originated in the United States, Italy and Spain and spanned both the acute and convalescent phases of COVID-19. The material from the prospective study consisted of cDNA or gDNA derived from T cells, B-cell-depleted T cells, or PBMCs. The dataset comprised deeply sampled blood TCRbeta repertoires from subjects exposed to, actively infected with, or recovered from COVID-19. A freely available public database, intended as a resource for researchers studying the immune response to SARS-CoV-2, is where the repertoires were released. Samples came from the ongoing ImmuneRACE study (first 160 participants) plus 1,254 subjects from 6 global collaborators. A de-identified subject ID, COVID-19 status, age in years and sex were almost always included in the sample metadata. HLA class I and class II types, where available, came from metadata supplied by the sample provider rather than from assay-based typing.

Summary of the overall study and its limitations: How much clinical and demographic metadata was included differed by source and by participant, and the metadata was provided uncurated.

The collaborating institutions used their own protocols to collect whole blood in K2EDTA tubes. For TCRbeta analysis, collaborator samples were shipped as frozen whole blood, as isolated PBMCs, or as DNA extracted from either sample type. TCRbeta CDR3 regions were amplified from genomic DNA using the immunoSEQ Assay, a bias-controlled multiplex PCR. Turning to the authors' computational methods: The number of nucleated cells in each sample was estimated from the amplification of reference gene primers within the assay. To quantify the absolute abundance of each unique TCRbeta CDR3 rearrangement, sequence reads were collapsed and filtered. Productive Simpson clonality was computed per sample as the square root of Simpson's diversity index over productive rearrangements. TCRdb obtained this table from immuneACCESS and retained in-frame rearrangements with V and J assigned. These tables miss some clones; where compared with another copy, unresolved V genes account for less than half of the shortfall, and the remainder is unexplained. Clone size and the V and J calls come from that table; the DNA yielded D and trimming. This sample gives tens of thousands of clones in total; under 85% of them show up just once. The ten largest clones capture more than 2.5% of the sample.

Between the V and J ends, shortened by 0 bases and 6 bases respectively, the junction contains 9 bases. From the cysteine up to the phenylalanine, the CDR3 has a length of 15 residues. Only the CDR3 region is kept as DNA, spanning 45 bases read in frame from base 1. For CDR1 and CDR2, the germline V gene lists MNHNS and SASEGT. Remarks on this clone: Its target antigen remains unknown. The input lacks base qualities; no much larger clone sits a single base away.

The sequenced sample consisted of peripheral blood. This clonotype was obtained from a man aged 60-69 years with acute or convalescent COVID-19. The chain is assembled from TRBV6-1 and TRBJ1-6; 5 matching bases give a weak D call of TRBD1. The DNA sequence is as follows: TGTGCCAGCAGTGAAGCCGGCCAGGGTAATTCACCCCTCCACTTT. It translates to CASSEAGQGNSPLHF.